These 4 T cell receptor beta chains originate from one sample sequenced in a study of a mutant IDH1 vaccine in newly diagnosed glioma (dated by TCRdb to the early 2020s). Antigens of these TCRs are unknown. In the paper's terms, the time point label means: week 35, safety follow-up. A 20-mer mutant IDH1 peptide at 300 micrograms in Montanide made up each vaccine dose, which was injected subcutaneously together with topical imiquimod. Receptor libraries were prepared by the immunoSEQ multiplex PCR assay. TCRdb mirrors the immuneACCESS table, restricted to in-frame sequences. Some clones are absent from its copies; in checked studies, under half trace to an unresolved V gene, and the reason for the others is unknown. Within this sample are roughly 60,000 clones, with 74% of them counted one time only. In total, the top ten clones hold roughly 4.3% of the sample. Sequenced material: PBMCs, taken from a glioma patient whose treatment included an IDH1 peptide vaccine. The receptors stem from a man aged 50 to 60 with glioma.

The rearrangement uses TRBV5-1 and TRBJ2-3; TRBD2 matches 8 bases. Losses at the gene ends were 4 bases for V and 1 base for J; bases not matched to a gene: 5. The germline CDR1 and CDR2 sequences are SGHRS and YFSETQ. This CDR3 contains 15 residues. The CDR3 loop is CASSTQAGGTDTQYF. In DNA, the CDR3 is TGCGCCAGCAGCACCCAAGCGGGAGGCACAGATACGCAGTATTTT. Drawing the rest from reference TRBV5-1 and TRBJ2-3, the complete variable domain is KAGVTQTPRYLIKTRGQQVTLSCSPISGHRSVSWYQQTPGQGLQFLFEYFSETQRNKGNFPGRFSGRQFSNSRSEMNVSTLELGDSALYLCASSTQAGGTDTQYFGPGTRLTVL.

This clone was counted a few times. The CDR3: CASSSGTSIWQYF. The CDR3 DNA reads TGTGCCAGCAGTTCCGGGACATCGATTTGGCAGTACTTC. The V gene is TRBV28, the J gene TRBJ2-7; D may be TRBD1 (6 bases). Germline values: CDR1 MDHEN, CDR2 SYDVKM. The V gene lost 4 bases and the J gene lost 9 bases, with 16 bases spanning the gap. The CDR3 extends over 13 amino acids.

This chain links TRBV18 with TRBJ1-1; tentatively, D is TRBD1 (5 bases). CDR1 and CDR2 from the germline V gene are KGHSH and LQKENI. CDR3 length equals 15 residues. Trimming took off 2 bases at V and 5 bases at J, with 15 bases between the two ends. The CDR3 protein is CASSPLGTAGTEAFF. CDR3 nucleotides: TGTGCCAGCTCACCATTGGGGACCGCGGGAACTGAAGCTTTCTTT. The variable domain in full, with the rest retrieved from reference TRBV18 and TRBJ1-1, is NAGVMQNPRHLVRRRGQEARLRCSPMKGHSHVYWYRQLPEEGLKFMVYLQKENIIDESGMPKERFSAEFPKEGPSILRIQQVVRGDSAAYFCASSPLGTAGTEAFFGQGTRLTVV.

The chain carries TRBV7-9 and TRBJ2-7, with 7 bases that match TRBD1. V lost 4 bases and J lost 3; bases outside the gene matches: 9. This CDR3 is built from 15 residues. Germline V CDR1 and CDR2: SEHNR, FQNEAQ (reference sequence). DNA for the CDR3: TGTGCCAGCAGCTACCCTCCGGGACAGAACTACGAGCAGTACTTC. Protein product: CASSYPPGQNYEQYF.